This T cell receptor (beta chain) originates from a study of T-cell memory formation after mild COVID-19. Study as a whole: Largely, TCR clusters stayed within a single donor. Study conclusions and caveats: Specificity for SARS-CoV-2 was not confirmed among the second-wave clones peaking on day 37. Memory from before infection featured some responding clones, which suggests cross-reactive memory joined.

The CDR3 loop spans 15 amino acids. Trimming took 0 bases from V and 9 from J, leaving 18 bases between them. Germline V lookup: CDR1 SGHRS, CDR2 YFSETQ. A word on this clonotype: Its target is not known.

With constant-segment primers, 5'RACE yielded cDNA libraries of TCR alpha and TCR beta that carried sample barcodes and UMIs. TCRdb analysed the 5' RACE reads with MiXCR anew, one entry per CDR3 protein. Here the sample spans 550,000 to 600,000 distinct CDR3 sequences, approximately 15% being singletons. V and J are TRBV5-1 and TRBJ1-1; a possible D gene is TRBD1 (6 bases). The sequence was obtained from an adult woman who had mild COVID-19 (a few samples of this study predate the infection). Cell type and time point are not known. What was sequenced was PBMCs or a T cell subset sorted from them (not recorded which). The CDR3 nucleotides are TGCGCCAGCAGCTTGGAACAAGGGGGTGATTGGAAAGCTTTCTTT. Encoded protein: CASSLEQGGDWKAFF.